A single sample gave rise to the 3 T cell receptor beta chains below, sequenced in a study of T cells in Graves' hyperthyroidism and ophthalmopathy. Authors of the study amplified TCR beta CDR3 regions from RNA transcripts. TCR CDR3 regions were first amplified by RT-PCR with HTBI primers. TCRdb independently ran MiXCR on the multiplex PCR reads; one entry per CDR3 protein. The table has fewer than 450,000 distinct CDR3 sequences, under 20% seen once. The specimen sequenced was blood. The receptors stem from a man younger than 35 with Graves' ophthalmopathy.

The genes are TRBV6-1 and TRBJ2-2; TRBD2 agrees at 8 bases. V was clipped by 6 bases and J by 6 bases; unmatched bases: 12. This CDR3 contains 16 residues. From germline, CDR1 is MNHNS and CDR2 SASEGT. For the CDR3, the DNA is TGTGCCAGCAGCAATGCCGGGCGGGGGGCGGCCGGGGAGCTGTTTTTT. This codes for CASSNAGRGAAGELFF.

There are many counts of this clonotype. V is TRBV28 and J is TRBJ2-6, with D unresolved. The germline CDR1 and CDR2 sequences are MDHEN and SYDVKM. Trimming left V 6 bases short and J 0 bases short, with 9 bases between. The CDR3 runs 15 residues. The CDR3 here is CASSLTLSGANVLTF. The CDR3 bases are TGTGCCAGCAGCCTCACCCTCTCTGGGGCCAACGTCCTGACTTTC. Drawing the rest from reference TRBV28 and TRBJ2-6, the complete variable domain is DVKVTQSSRYLVKRTGEKVFLECVQDMDHENMFWYRQDPGLGLRLIYFSYDVKMKEKGDIPEGYSVSREKKERFSLILESASTNQTSMYLCASSLTLSGANVLTFGAGSRLTVL.

This clonotype was counted once. This chain uses TRBV5-5 with TRBJ2-1; TRBD2 matches 7 bases. The V and J ends lost 7 bases and 1 base, in that order; junction bases with no gene match: 8. Germline-derived CDR1 and CDR2 are SGHKS and YYEKEE (reference sequence). This CDR3 spans 15 amino acids. The CDR3 protein is CASPDLADSYNEQFF. The CDR3 DNA reads as TGTGCCAGCCCGGATCTAGCGGATTCCTACAATGAGCAGTTCTTC.